Presented here are 17 T cell receptor beta chains from one specimen sequenced in a study of blood T cells in healthy people across ages. Then a second PCR, running roughly 7 to 11 cycles, was carried out with a sample-barcoded 5' primer and a J-beta primer mix. MiXCR, applied by TCRdb to the 5' RACE reads, yields one record per CDR3 protein. The table shows about 780,000 distinct CDR3 sequences, with approximately 65% occurring only once. Sequencing was done on a sample of blood. The receptors here all came from a man aged 25-45 years in good health.

This chain uses TRBV7-2 with TRBJ1-2; 7 nucleotides agree with TRBD1. This CDR3 has 15 residues. Germline CDR1 reads SGHTA; CDR2 reads FQGNSA. J lost 7 bases, V lost 5 bases, and 13 bases had no gene match. CDR3 DNA sequence: TGTGCCAGCAGCCAAAGGCGTCGACAGGGTAGTGGCTACACCTTC. Protein product: CASSQRRRQGSGYTF.

The chain carries TRBV5-4 and TRBJ1-4, with D tentatively TRBD1 (5 bases). The CDR3 covers 14 residues. V gave up 0 bases and J gave up 8 bases, with 11 bases separating them. The germline V gene has CDR1 SGHNT and CDR2 YYREEE (reference sequence). DNA for the CDR3: TGTGCCAGCAGCTTGGCGGGGGATGGCGAAAAACTGTTTTTT. Translating it yields CASSLAGDGEKLFF. Drawing the rest from reference TRBV5-4 and TRBJ1-4, the complete variable domain is ETGVTQSPTHLIKTRGQQVTLRCSSQSGHNTVSWYQQALGQGPQFIFQYYREEENGRGNFPPRFSGLQFPNYSSELNVNALELDDSALYLCASSLAGDGEKLFFGSGTQLSVL.

The chain is built from TRBV7-3 and TRBJ2-1; D gene unclear. Germline V gives CDR1 SGHTA, CDR2 FQGTGA. Trimming pared 0 bases from V and 3 bases from J, leaving 15 bases between. The CDR3 covers 17 residues. CDR3 region: CASSLTPAASLYNEQFF. CDR3 bases: TGTGCCAGCAGCTTAACTCCGGCTGCATCCCTCTACAATGAGCAGTTCTTC.

The chain employs TRBV20-1 and TRBJ1-2, with D unclear. CDR1 is DFQATT and CDR2 is SNEGSKA in the germline V gene (reference sequence). V was clipped by 6 bases and J by 6 bases, with 11 bases between them. CDR3 size: 11 residues. The CDR3 nucleotides are TGCAGTGCCTCCCGGGCCAATGGCTACACCTTC. It translates to CSASRANGYTF.

The CDR3: CASGIKQETQYF. CDR3 DNA sequence: TGTGCCAGCGGAATCAAGCAAGAGACCCAGTACTTC. This sequence joins TRBV12-3 or TRBV12-4 and TRBJ2-5, with D hard to call. The V and J ends lost 8 bases and 2 bases respectively, with 9 bases between them. There are 12 residues in the CDR3.

CDR3 protein: CASSYGASNEKLFF. As DNA, the CDR3 is TGTGCCAGCAGCTACGGGGCCTCTAATGAAAAACTGTTTTTT. This chain links TRBV3-1 with TRBJ1-4; possible D gene TRBD1, 5 bases. V was trimmed by 5 bases and J by 3 bases, leaving 10 bases between them. The CDR3 length is 14 residues. Germline CDR1 and CDR2: LGHDT and YNNKEL (reference sequence).

Ten or more counts support this clonotype. The chain links TRBV7-2 to TRBJ2-3; D is perhaps TRBD1 or TRBD2 (6 bases each). The germline gives CDR1 SGHTA, CDR2 FQGNSA. This CDR3 spans 15 amino acids. The V end was cut by 1 base, the J end by 3 bases, with 11 bases between. The CDR3: CASSLVGGRTDTQYF. As DNA, the CDR3 is TGTGCCAGCAGCTTAGTGGGGGGCCGGACAGATACGCAGTATTTT.

There are a few counts of this clonotype. The J gene is TRBJ1-1, the V gene TRBV27, with D hard to call. The V gene's germline CDR1 is MNHEY and CDR2 SMNVEV (reference sequence). The CDR3 totals 15 residues. Deletions cut 5 bases from V and 0 bases from J, with 13 bases between. CDR3 coding DNA: TGTGCCAGCAGTCCCGACCGAAGTATGAACACTGAAGCTTTCTTT. It codes for CASSPDRSMNTEAFF.

The chain is built from TRBV15 and TRBJ1-4, with D possibly matching TRBD1 (5 bases). Germline V CDR1 and CDR2: LNHNV, YYDKDF (reference sequence). The CDR3 has 17 amino acids. Trimming took off 0 bases at V and 0 bases at J, with 11 bases between the two ends. CDR3 amino acids: CATSRDLLQATNEKLFF. The CDR3 DNA reads as TGTGCCACCAGCAGAGATTTGTTACAGGCAACTAATGAAAAACTGTTTTTT.

This clonotype occurred a few times. The rearrangement joins TRBV20-1 to TRBJ2-7; 14 bases are shared with TRBD2. This CDR3 spans 19 amino acids. Germline-derived CDR1 and CDR2 are DFQATT and SNEGSKA (reference sequence). The V gene end was trimmed by 5 bases and the J gene end by 2 bases; junction bases not matched to a gene: 17. The CDR3 region is CSAPMRLAGGGLLTYEQYF. DNA for the CDR3: TGCAGTGCTCCAATGAGACTAGCGGGGGGGGGACTCTTAACCTACGAGCAGTACTTC.

The rearrangement uses TRBV20-1 and TRBJ2-7; 9 bases align to TRBD1. Trimming removed 6 bases from V and 0 bases from J; junction bases left unmatched: 6. Looked up from germline, CDR1 is DFQATT and CDR2 is SNEGSKA (reference sequence). The CDR3 contains 14 residues. CDR3: CSAPGQGDSYEQYF. The CDR3 nucleotides read TGCAGTGCCCCGGGACAGGGAGACTCCTACGAGCAGTACTTC.

The CDR3 region has the DNA TGCGCCAGCAGCCGTGGACAGGGGGCGAACACTGAAGCTTTCTTT. It encodes CASSRGQGANTEAFF. The J gene is TRBJ1-1, the V gene TRBV5-1; TRBD1 matches at 11 bases. The CDR3 has 15 residues. With 4 bases clipped from V and 1 base from J, the junction kept 3 bases outside the gene matches. Germline CDR1 reads SGHRS; CDR2 reads YFSETQ.

The count of this clonotype is one. The chain combines TRBV6-1 with TRBJ1-2; 7 bases agree with TRBD1. Germline CDR1 is MNHNS and CDR2 is SASEGT. Losses at the gene ends were 5 bases for V and 10 bases for J; bases not matched to a gene: 4. The CDR3 loop spans 11 amino acids. The CDR3 coding sequence is TGTGCCAGCAGTAGGGGGCGGGACTACACCTTC. This translates into CASSRGRDYTF.

This chain links TRBV7-3 with TRBJ1-1, with D possibly being TRBD1 (5 bases). This CDR3 region has 12 residues. V was pared by 5 bases and J by 5 bases, with 9 bases between. Germline CDR1 SGHTA, CDR2 FQGTGA. In nucleotides, the CDR3 is TGTGCCAGCAGCACTGGGGGGACTGAAGCTTTCTTT. It translates to CASSTGGTEAFF.

This chain uses TRBV6-6 with TRBJ2-3; D not resolved. The CDR3 is 14 amino acids. Trimming pared 0 bases from V and 7 bases from J, leaving 11 bases between. The germline CDR1 and CDR2 sequences are MNHNY and SVGAGI (reference sequence). For the CDR3, the DNA is TGTGCCAGCAGTTACTCCCTCGGTTTAAATACGCAGTATTTT. Encoded protein: CASSYSLGLNTQYF.

The rearrangement links TRBV20-1 to TRBJ2-7; maybe TRBD1 (5 bases). V was shortened by 6 bases and J by 2 bases, with 14 bases between the two germline ends. CDR1 and CDR2 from the germline V gene are DFQATT and SNEGSKA (reference sequence). The CDR3 covers 13 residues. CDR3 loop: CSAQSGNPYEQYF. As DNA, the CDR3 is TGCAGTGCACAGTCAGGGAATCCCTACGAGCAGTACTTC.

The chain employs TRBV5-5 and TRBJ1-1; weak D call: TRBD1 (6 bases). Germline V lookup: CDR1 SGHKS, CDR2 YYEKEE (reference sequence). This CDR3 is built from 14 residues. Deletions cut 4 bases from V and 6 bases from J, with 16 bases between. In nucleotides, the CDR3 is TGTGCCAGCAGCGCCGAGCCAGGGGATCCTGAAGCTTTCTTT. This codes for CASSAEPGDPEAFF.